The 11 T cell receptor beta chains in this list originate from one sample, sequenced in a study of Ad26.COV2.S vaccination and SARS-CoV-2 variants. Regarding treatment: roughly 20 received Ad26.COV2.S at low or high dose, single or two shots; several received placebo; per-sample allocation not given. Each sample was drawn 63 days after the first injection (of vaccine or placebo). Clones were read by immunoSEQ multiplex PCR, and TCRdb kept only the in-frame ones, dropping some. The table lists fewer than 800,000 clones, about 89% of them singletons. The sequenced sample was peripheral blood, obtained in a trial of Ad26.COV2.S vaccine versus placebo. The receptors were sampled from a person between 18 and 65 years old who received the Ad26.COV2.S COVID-19 vaccine or a placebo.

The chain couples TRBV7-9 to TRBJ2-5, with no clear D. This CDR3 has 13 residues. CDR1 and CDR2 from the germline V gene are SEHNR and FQNEAQ (reference sequence). V was cut by 0 bases and J by 5 bases, with 7 bases left in between. The DNA for the CDR3 is TGTGCCAGCAGCTTAGCGGTGGGGGAGACCCAGTACTTC. Protein product: CASSLAVGETQYF.

The chain combines TRBV18 with TRBJ1-1, with unresolved D. V shed 4 bases and J shed 2 bases, with 8 bases lying between them. Germline V gene lookup returns CDR1 KGHSH and CDR2 LQKENI. The CDR3 is 13 amino acids. The CDR3 region has the DNA TGTGCCAGCTCACGAGGACGAAACACTGAAGCTTTCTTT. Protein product: CASSRGRNTEAFF.

This chain connects TRBV29-1 to TRBJ1-5; 9 nucleotides align to TRBD1. The CDR3 totals 13 residues. Germline-derived CDR1 and CDR2 are SQVTM and ANQGSEA. V lost 6 bases to trimming and J lost 3 bases; unmatched junction nucleotides: 3. The DNA for the CDR3 is TGCAGCGTCCGGGACAGGGACAATCAGCCCCAGCATTTT. This gives the protein CSVRDRDNQPQHF.

The genes are TRBV5-1 and TRBJ1-5; unclear D gene. The CDR3 consists of 13 residues. V dropped 0 bases and J dropped 7 bases, with 8 bases sitting between them. Germline V gene lookup returns CDR1 SGHRS and CDR2 YFSETQ. The CDR3 loop is CASSLEGLQPQHF. CDR3 nucleotide sequence: TGCGCCAGCAGCTTGGAAGGGTTACAGCCCCAGCATTTT. Combining the CDR3 with reference TRBV5-1 and TRBJ1-5 gives the whole variable domain KAGVTQTPRYLIKTRGQQVTLSCSPISGHRSVSWYQQTPGQGLQFLFEYFSETQRNKGNFPGRFSGRQFSNSRSEMNVSTLELGDSALYLCASSLEGLQPQHFGDGTRLSIL.

The V call is TRBV18, the J call TRBJ1-2; D not resolved. The germline CDR1 and CDR2 sequences are KGHSH and LQKENI. The CDR3 consists of 13 residues. Deletions cut 2 bases from V and 3 bases from J, with 7 bases between. CDR3 in DNA: TGTGCCAGCTCACCAGAAAGGGACTATGGCTACACCTTC. Amino acids: CASSPERDYGYTF.

V usage is TRBV5-6 and J usage is TRBJ1-3; TRBD1 is a possible D gene (5 bases). V was pared by 4 bases and J by 7 bases, with 15 bases between. Germline V lookup: CDR1 SGHDT, CDR2 YYEEEE. The CDR3 totals 14 residues. CDR3 region: CASSLRDPPNTIYF. The CDR3 DNA is TGTGCCAGCAGCCTACGGGACCCCCCGAACACCATATATTTT.

The chain is built from TRBV6-6 and TRBJ2-7, with TRBD2 matching 7 bases. Germline CDR1 MNHNY, CDR2 SVGAGI (reference sequence). Trimming cost V 2 bases and J 3 bases; bases outside gene matches: 4. The CDR3 is 14 amino acids. The CDR3: CASSYGRELYEQYF. CDR3 nucleotide sequence: TGTGCCAGCAGTTACGGGCGGGAGCTCTACGAGCAGTACTTC.

J is TRBJ2-3 and V is TRBV2, with no clear D. The CDR3 covers 12 residues. Germline loops: CDR1 SNHLY, CDR2 FYNNEI. V gave up 3 bases and J gave up 6 bases, with 7 bases separating them. The CDR3: CASSEDQDTQYF. CDR3 DNA: TGTGCCAGCAGTGAGGATCAGGATACGCAGTATTTT. Full variable domain (outside the CDR3, taken from reference TRBV2 and TRBJ2-3): EPEVTQTPSHQVTQMGQEVILRCVPISNHLYFYWYRQILGQKVEFLVSFYNNEISEKSEIFDDQFSVERPDGSNFTLKIRSTKLEDSAMYFCASSEDQDTQYFGPGTRLTVL.

The chain uses TRBV12-5 and TRBJ1-5; D not certain. Per the germline V gene, CDR1 is LGHNT and CDR2 is FRNRAP. V was clipped by 3 bases and J by 6 bases, with 15 bases between them. The CDR3 length is 15 residues. The CDR3 protein is CASGFTTGFSQPQHF. The CDR3 DNA reads as TGTGCTAGTGGTTTCACTACGGGGTTTAGTCAGCCCCAGCATTTT. The full variable domain, with the rest looked up from reference TRBV12-5 and TRBJ1-5, is DARVTQTPRHKVTEMGQEVTMRCQPILGHNTVFWYRQTMMQGLELLAYFRNRAPLDDSGMPKDRFSAEMPDATLATLKIQPSEPRDSAVYFCASGFTTGFSQPQHFGDGTRLSIL.

This clone occurred a few times. This chain joins TRBV5-1 and TRBJ2-5; D is ambiguous. This CDR3 spans 14 amino acids. Per germline, CDR1 SGHRS and CDR2 YFSETQ. Between the trimmed V and J ends, which lost 0 bases and 2 bases, there was a span of 8 bases. The CDR3 sequence: CASSLVRLQETQYF. The CDR3 DNA is TGCGCCAGCAGCTTGGTCCGATTACAAGAGACCCAGTACTTC.

The chain links TRBV18 to TRBJ1-2, with D uncertain. The germline gives CDR1 KGHSH, CDR2 LQKENI. CDR3 length: 13 residues. Trimming took 3 bases from V and 7 from J, leaving 12 bases between them. CDR3 in DNA: TGTGCCAGCTCACCGGAAGTTACTGGTGGCTACACCTTC. The encoded protein is CASSPEVTGGYTF.